The entry below describes one T cell receptor (beta chain). This clonotype appeared many times. This clone's antigen is unknown. No quality values exist for individual bases; no much larger clone is one base distant. Ophthalmopathy patients had moderately to severely active disease, Clinical Activity Score of at least 3, NOSPECS grade of at least 4, and duration under 3 months. Any patient with an uncontrolled infection, another autoimmune disease, pregnancy or lactation was excluded. Diagnoses were established on the basis of clinical symptoms, serum thyroxine and TRAb, thyroid ultrasound, and orbital computed tomography. PBMCs were separated from under 11 ml of fresh peripheral blood using Ficoll-Paque density gradient centrifugation. Trizol reagent was used to extract total RNA, and RNA quality was then checked on an Agilent 2100 Bioanalyzer. TCR beta CDR3 regions were amplified from RNA transcripts. The first round of RT-PCR for the TCR CDR3 was performed with the HTBI primer set and the Qiagen OneStep RT-PCR kit. A second multiplex PCR round built the libraries, followed by size selection and purification. Sequencing of the libraries was done on an Illumina HiSeq2000 using paired-end 100 bp reads. Per the authors' processing: Raw data were processed with SOAPnuke, discarding reads with adapters, uncalled bases, mean Phred below 15, or no exact constant-primer or identifier match. COPE v1.2.5 was used to merge the high-quality paired reads, and each unique nucleotide sequence was defined as a clonotype. Clonotypes were aligned to IMGT TRBV, TRBD and TRBJ reference segments using MiTCR v1.1. The analysis included only V-J combinations with a frequency above 0.0001, which together covered more than 98% of the repertoires. A TCS score was defined as the ratio of F50 (clonal expansion) to E x V (chaos), with BLOSUM62-based TCRdist applied between CDR3 peptides within each V-J. Welch's t-statistics and random forest reduced 500 to 550 V-J features to roughly 13, which were used in a naive Bayes classifier (R e1071). TCRdb passed the public sequencing reads through fastp at Q25 and MiXCR, retaining productive beta sequences. All rows with the same CDR3 protein become a single entry with the most common DNA and genes. The V and J calls here are based on TCRdb, not the publication. Present in this sample are some 570,000 distinct CDR3 sequences, approximately 17% of which were seen just once. The top ten constitute approximately 15% of the sample.

The V end loses 3 bases and the J end loses 2 bases, and a stretch of 8 bases separates them. There are 12 amino acids in the CDR3, from cysteine to phenylalanine inclusive. Only the CDR3 DNA stays, 36 bases, in frame from base 1. CDR1 DFQATT and CDR2 SNEGSKA were looked up in the germline V gene (reference sequence). This record belongs to a study of T cells in Graves' hyperthyroidism and ophthalmopathy (dated by TCRdb to 2018 to 2020). About the investigation overall: Peripheral blood was collected at initial diagnosis, before any treatment. A discovery cohort of about 96 patients, approximately 44 with Graves' ophthalmopathy and about 58 with stable Graves' hyperthyroidism, was used to find distinguishing TCR V-J signatures. Prospective prediction of ophthalmopathy was tested in an independent validation cohort consisting of 18 hyperthyroidism patients and more than 15 patients who later progressed to ophthalmopathy. The roughly 100 discovery patients were randomly split 7:3 into training and test sets. The study also compared thyroid tissue and blood T-cell repertoires from over 5 Graves' hyperthyroidism patients. Once sampling was done, hyperthyroidism patients were given methimazole at a starting dose of 30 mg daily, whereas ophthalmopathy patients were given high-dose intravenous methylprednisolone. TCR Vbeta CDR3 sequencing of around 130 peripheral blood samples (under 45 ophthalmopathy, over 70 hyperthyroidism and approximately 17 progressor patients) is reported in the paper.

Paper-wide results and their limitations: In validation, the model predicted progression to ophthalmopathy with roughly 70% sensitivity and 72% to 85% specificity, a median of 6.5 months before onset. Sample size was not statistically predetermined, and investigators were not blinded to group allocation. Most expanded thyroid clonotypes (frequency above 0.001) were also detected in blood, a finding suggesting that blood repertoires may reflect thyroid immune responses. A model built on a 13 V-J signature distinguished ophthalmopathy from stable hyperthyroidism, reaching 85% to 90% sensitivity and approximately 81% specificity in cross-validation and 80%/75% in testing.

The clonotype originates from a woman younger than 35 with Graves' ophthalmopathy. The sequence links TRBV20-1 to TRBJ2-7; the best D guess is TRBD1, with 6 bases matching. Sequencing was carried out using blood. The CDR3 amino acid sequence is: CSASTGTYEQYF. The bases read TGCAGTGCTAGTACAGGGACCTACGAGCAGTACTTC.